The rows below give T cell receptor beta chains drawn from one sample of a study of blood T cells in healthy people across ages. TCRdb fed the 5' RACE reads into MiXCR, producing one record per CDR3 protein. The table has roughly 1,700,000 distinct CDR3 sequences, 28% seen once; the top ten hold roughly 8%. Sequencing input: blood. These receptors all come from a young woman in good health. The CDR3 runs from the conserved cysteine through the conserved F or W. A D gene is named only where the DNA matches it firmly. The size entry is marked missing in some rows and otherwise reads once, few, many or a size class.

CDR3nt: TGTGCCAGCAGCCCTGGAGGGGCGGAAGAGACCCAGTACTTC
CDR3aa: CASSPGGAEETQYF
d_gene: NA
v_gene: TRBV7-2
len: 14
j_gene: TRBJ2-5
abundance: NA

CDR3nt: TGCGCCAGCAGCGGAAGGAGTGGCGGCGGCTACACCTTC
CDR3aa: CASSGRSGGGYTF
d_gene: NA
v_gene: TRBV5-1
len: 13
j_gene: TRBJ1-2
abundance: many

CDR3nt: TGCGCCAGCAGTGAGTCGGGTTTCTATACGCAGTATTTT
CDR3aa: CASSESGFYTQYF
d_gene: NA
v_gene: TRBV10-1
len: 13
j_gene: TRBJ2-3
abundance: few

CDR3nt: TGTGCCAGCAGCCAAGATTCGGAGCCCTACGAGCAGTACTTC
CDR3aa: CASSQDSEPYEQYF
d_gene: NA
v_gene: TRBV4-2
len: 14
j_gene: TRBJ2-7
abundance: NA

CDR3nt: TGTGCCAGCAGAGAAAGGGGGGACTTTAATCAGCCCCAGCATTTT
CDR3aa: CASRERGDFNQPQHF
d_gene: NA
v_gene: TRBV28
len: 15
j_gene: TRBJ1-5
abundance: few

CDR3nt: TGTGCCAGCAGTACAAACAGGGGGCGGAGGACTGAAGCTTTCTTT
CDR3aa: CASSTNRGRRTEAFF
d_gene: TRBD1
v_gene: TRBV27
len: 15
j_gene: TRBJ1-1
abundance: few

CDR3nt: TGTGCCAGTAGTTTATGGGCCCGGGGCAAGTACAATGAGCAGTTCTTC
CDR3aa: CASSLWARGKYNEQFF
d_gene: NA
v_gene: TRBV12-3/TRBV12-4
len: 16
j_gene: TRBJ2-1
abundance: few

CDR3nt: TGCAGCGTTGCCGACCGACAGGGTCATGGCTACACCTTC
CDR3aa: CSVADRQGHGYTF
d_gene: TRBD1
v_gene: TRBV29-1
len: 13
j_gene: TRBJ1-2
abundance: many

CDR3nt: TGTGCCAGTAGTATCAGGTTTGGCACTGAAGCTTTCTTT
CDR3aa: CASSIRFGTEAFF
d_gene: NA
v_gene: TRBV19
len: 13
j_gene: TRBJ1-1
abundance: NA

CDR3nt: TGTGCCAGCAGCCCGACAAGATACATCCGGGGCTTCACTGAAGCTTTCTTT
CDR3aa: CASSPTRYIRGFTEAFF
d_gene: NA
v_gene: TRBV11-2
len: 17
j_gene: TRBJ1-1
abundance: NA

CDR3nt: TGCAGCGTTGATTCGGGAAGCCCCTACGAGCAGTACTTC
CDR3aa: CSVDSGSPYEQYF
d_gene: NA
v_gene: TRBV29-1
len: 13
j_gene: TRBJ2-7
abundance: NA

CDR3nt: TGTGCCAGCAGCCAAGACAGGAGTGACGGCTACACCTTC
CDR3aa: CASSQDRSDGYTF
d_gene: NA
v_gene: TRBV3-1
len: 13
j_gene: TRBJ1-2
abundance: many

CDR3nt: TGTGCCAGCAGCCTGGTACGAGCGGGAGTGGGTGGTGAGCAGTTCTTC
CDR3aa: CASSLVRAGVGGEQFF
d_gene: TRBD2
v_gene: TRBV14
len: 16
j_gene: TRBJ2-1
abundance: once

CDR3nt: TGCAGCGGCCAAACCAAAACGCACTACAATGAGCAGTTCTTC
CDR3aa: CSGQTKTHYNEQFF
d_gene: NA
v_gene: TRBV29-1
len: 14
j_gene: TRBJ2-1
abundance: NA

CDR3nt: TGTGCCGGCAGCTCCCGGGGTGGGAGGAATGAGCAGTTCTTC
CDR3aa: CAGSSRGGRNEQFF
d_gene: NA
v_gene: TRBV5-5
len: 14
j_gene: TRBJ2-1
abundance: NA

CDR3nt: TGCAGTGCGGAAATCGACAGGGGCCGTGATGGCTACACCTTC
CDR3aa: CSAEIDRGRDGYTF
d_gene: TRBD1
v_gene: TRBV20-1
len: 14
j_gene: TRBJ1-2
abundance: many

CDR3nt: TGCGCCAGCAGCCAGGACAGGGTAAAGACCCAGTACTTC
CDR3aa: CASSQDRVKTQYF
d_gene: TRBD1
v_gene: TRBV4-3
len: 13
j_gene: TRBJ2-5
abundance: few